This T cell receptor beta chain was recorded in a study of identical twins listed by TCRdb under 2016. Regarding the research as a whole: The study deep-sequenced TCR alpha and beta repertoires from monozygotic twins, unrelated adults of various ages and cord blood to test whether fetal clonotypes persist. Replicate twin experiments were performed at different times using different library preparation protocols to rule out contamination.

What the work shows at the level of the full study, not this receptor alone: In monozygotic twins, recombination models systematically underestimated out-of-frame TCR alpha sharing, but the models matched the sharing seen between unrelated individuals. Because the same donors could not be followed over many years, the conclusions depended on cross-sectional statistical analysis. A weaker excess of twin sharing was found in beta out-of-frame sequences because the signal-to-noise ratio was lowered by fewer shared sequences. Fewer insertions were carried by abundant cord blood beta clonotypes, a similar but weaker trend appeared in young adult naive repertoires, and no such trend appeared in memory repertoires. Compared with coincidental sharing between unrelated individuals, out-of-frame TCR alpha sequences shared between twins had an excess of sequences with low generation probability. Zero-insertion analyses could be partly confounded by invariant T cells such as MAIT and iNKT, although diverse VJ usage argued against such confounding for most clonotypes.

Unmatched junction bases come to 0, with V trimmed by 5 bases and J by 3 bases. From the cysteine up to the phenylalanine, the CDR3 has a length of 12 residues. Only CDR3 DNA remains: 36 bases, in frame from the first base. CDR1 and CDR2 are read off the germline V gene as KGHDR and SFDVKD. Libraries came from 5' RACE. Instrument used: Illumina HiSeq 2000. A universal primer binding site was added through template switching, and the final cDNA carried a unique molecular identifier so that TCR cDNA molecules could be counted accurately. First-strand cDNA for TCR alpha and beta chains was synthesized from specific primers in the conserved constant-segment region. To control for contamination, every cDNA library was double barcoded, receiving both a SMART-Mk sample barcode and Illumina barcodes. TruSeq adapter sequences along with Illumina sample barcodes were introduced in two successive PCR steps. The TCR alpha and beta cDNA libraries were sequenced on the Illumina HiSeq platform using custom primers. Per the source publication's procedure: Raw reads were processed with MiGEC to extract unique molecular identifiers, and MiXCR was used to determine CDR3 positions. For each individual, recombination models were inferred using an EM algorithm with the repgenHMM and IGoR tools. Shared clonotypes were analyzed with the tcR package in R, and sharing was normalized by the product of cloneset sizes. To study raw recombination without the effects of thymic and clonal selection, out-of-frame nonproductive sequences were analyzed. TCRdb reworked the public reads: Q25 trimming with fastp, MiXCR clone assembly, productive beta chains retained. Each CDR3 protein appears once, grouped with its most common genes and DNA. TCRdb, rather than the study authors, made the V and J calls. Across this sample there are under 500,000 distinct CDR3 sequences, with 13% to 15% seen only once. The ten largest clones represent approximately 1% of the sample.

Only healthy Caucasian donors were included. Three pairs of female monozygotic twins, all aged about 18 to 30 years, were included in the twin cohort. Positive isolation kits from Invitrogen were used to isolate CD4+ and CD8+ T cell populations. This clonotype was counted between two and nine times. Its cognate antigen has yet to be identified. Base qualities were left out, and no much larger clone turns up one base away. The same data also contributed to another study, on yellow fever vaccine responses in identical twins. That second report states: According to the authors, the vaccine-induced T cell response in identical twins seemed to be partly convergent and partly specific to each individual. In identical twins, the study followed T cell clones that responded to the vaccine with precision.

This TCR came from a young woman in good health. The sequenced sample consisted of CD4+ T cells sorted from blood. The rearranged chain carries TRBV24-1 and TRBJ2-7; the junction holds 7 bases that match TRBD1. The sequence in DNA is TGTGCCACCAGTGGACAGGGCTACGAGCAGTACTTC. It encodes CATSGQGYEQYF.